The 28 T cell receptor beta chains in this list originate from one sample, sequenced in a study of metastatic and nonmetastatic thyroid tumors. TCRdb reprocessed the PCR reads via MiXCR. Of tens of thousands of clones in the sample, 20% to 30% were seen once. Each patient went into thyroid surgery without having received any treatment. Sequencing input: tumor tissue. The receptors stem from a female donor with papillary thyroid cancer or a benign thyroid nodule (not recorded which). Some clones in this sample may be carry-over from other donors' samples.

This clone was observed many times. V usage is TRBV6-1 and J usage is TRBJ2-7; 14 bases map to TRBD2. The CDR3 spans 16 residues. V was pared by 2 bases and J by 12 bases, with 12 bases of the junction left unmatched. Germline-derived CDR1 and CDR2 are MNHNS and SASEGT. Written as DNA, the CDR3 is TGTGCCAGCAGTGAACAACCGGGACTAGCGGGAGAGGAAACGTACTTC. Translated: CASSEQPGLAGEETYF.

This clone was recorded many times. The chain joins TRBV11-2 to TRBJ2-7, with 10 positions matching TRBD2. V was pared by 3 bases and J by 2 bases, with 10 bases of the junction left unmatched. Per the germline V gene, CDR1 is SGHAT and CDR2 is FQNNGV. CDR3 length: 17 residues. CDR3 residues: CASSLVLAGEGTYEQYF. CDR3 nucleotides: TGTGCCAGCAGCTTGGTTCTAGCGGGGGAGGGAACCTACGAGCAGTACTTC.

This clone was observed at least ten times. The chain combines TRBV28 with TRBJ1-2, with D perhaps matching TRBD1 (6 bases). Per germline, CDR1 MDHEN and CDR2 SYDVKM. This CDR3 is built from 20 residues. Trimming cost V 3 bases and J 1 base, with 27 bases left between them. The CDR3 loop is CASSFWRLGPTRQVNYGYTF. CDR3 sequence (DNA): TGTGCCAGCAGTTTTTGGCGCCTCGGGCCAACTCGACAGGTTAACTATGGCTACACCTTC.

The CDR3, as DNA: TGTGCCAGCAGTTTAAAAGGGAACACTGAAGCTTTCTTT. Amino acid sequence: CASSLKGNTEAFF. The chain couples TRBV12-3 or TRBV12-4 to TRBJ1-1; no definite D call. The V end was cut by 2 bases, the J end by 1 base, with 5 bases between. CDR3 length: 13 amino acids.

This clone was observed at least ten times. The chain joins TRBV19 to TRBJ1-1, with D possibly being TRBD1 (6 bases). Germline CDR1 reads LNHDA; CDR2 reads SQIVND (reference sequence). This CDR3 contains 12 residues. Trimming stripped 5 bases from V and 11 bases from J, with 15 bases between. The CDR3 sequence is CASSLGARLAFF. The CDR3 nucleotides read TGTGCCAGTAGTTTGGGGGCGCGTTTGGCTTTCTTT.

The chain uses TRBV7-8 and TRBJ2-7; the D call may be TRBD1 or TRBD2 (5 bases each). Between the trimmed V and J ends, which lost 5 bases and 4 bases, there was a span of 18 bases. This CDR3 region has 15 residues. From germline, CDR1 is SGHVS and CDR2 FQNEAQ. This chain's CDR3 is CASSDNPGPLYEQYF. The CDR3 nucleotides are TGTGCCAGCAGCGACAATCCGGGACCACTTTACGAGCAGTACTTC. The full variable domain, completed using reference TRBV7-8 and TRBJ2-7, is GAGVSQSPRYKVAKRGQDVALRCDPISGHVSLFWYQQALGQGPEFLTYFQNEAQLDKSGLPSDRFFAERPEGSVSTLKIQRTQQEDSAVYLCASSDNPGPLYEQYFGPGTRLTVT.

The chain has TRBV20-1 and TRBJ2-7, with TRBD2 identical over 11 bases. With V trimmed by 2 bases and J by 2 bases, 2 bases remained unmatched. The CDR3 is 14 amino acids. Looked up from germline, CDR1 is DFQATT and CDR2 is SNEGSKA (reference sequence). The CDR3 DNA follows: TGCAGTGCTAGAACACTAGCGGGGGCCTACGAGCAGTACTTC. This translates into CSARTLAGAYEQYF.

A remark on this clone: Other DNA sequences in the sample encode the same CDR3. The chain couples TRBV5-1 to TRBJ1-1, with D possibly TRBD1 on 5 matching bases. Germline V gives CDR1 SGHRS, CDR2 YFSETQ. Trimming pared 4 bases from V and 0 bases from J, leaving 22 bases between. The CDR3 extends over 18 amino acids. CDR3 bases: TGCGCCAGCAGCAAAGGACTCAGGTGGGACCCTATGAACACTGAAGCTTTCTTT. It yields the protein CASSKGLRWDPMNTEAFF.

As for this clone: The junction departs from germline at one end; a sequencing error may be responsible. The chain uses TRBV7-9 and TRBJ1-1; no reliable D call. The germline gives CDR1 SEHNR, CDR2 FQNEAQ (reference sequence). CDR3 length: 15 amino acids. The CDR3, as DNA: TGTGCCAGCGGCTTAGAAGTGGGTTCGGGCACTGAAGCTTTCTTT. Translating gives CASGLEVGSGTEAFF. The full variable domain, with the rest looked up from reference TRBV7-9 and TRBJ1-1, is DTGVSQNPRHKITKRGQNVTFRCDPISEHNRLYWYRQTLGQGPEFLTYFQNEAQLEKSRLLSDRFSAERPKGSFSTLEIQRTEQGDSAMYLCASGLEVGSGTEAFFGQGTRLTVV.

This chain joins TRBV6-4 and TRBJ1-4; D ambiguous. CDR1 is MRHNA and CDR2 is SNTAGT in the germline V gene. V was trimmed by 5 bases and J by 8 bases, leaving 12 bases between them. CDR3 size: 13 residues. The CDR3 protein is CASSIPRWEKLFF. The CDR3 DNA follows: TGTGCCAGCAGTATTCCAAGGTGGGAAAAACTGTTTTTT.

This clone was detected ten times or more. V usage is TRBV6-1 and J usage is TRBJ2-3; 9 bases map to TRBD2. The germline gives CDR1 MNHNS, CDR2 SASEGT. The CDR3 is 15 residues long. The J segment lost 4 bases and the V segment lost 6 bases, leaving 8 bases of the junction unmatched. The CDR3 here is CASSGIAGASDTQYF. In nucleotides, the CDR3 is TGTGCCAGCAGCGGTATAGCGGGAGCCTCAGATACGCAGTATTTT.

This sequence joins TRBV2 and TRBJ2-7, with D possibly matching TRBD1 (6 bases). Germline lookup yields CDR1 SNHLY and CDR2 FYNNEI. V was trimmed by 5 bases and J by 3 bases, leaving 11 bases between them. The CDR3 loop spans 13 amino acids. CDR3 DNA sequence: TGTGCCAGCAGTTGGGACACCTACTACGAGCAGTACTTC. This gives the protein CASSWDTYYEQYF.

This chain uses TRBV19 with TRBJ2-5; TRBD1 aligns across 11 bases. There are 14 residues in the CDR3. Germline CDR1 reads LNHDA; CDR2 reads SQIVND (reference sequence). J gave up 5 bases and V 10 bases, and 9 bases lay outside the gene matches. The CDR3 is CATGQGVLGETQYF. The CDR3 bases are TGTGCCACGGGACAGGGGGTCCTTGGGGAGACCCAGTACTTC.

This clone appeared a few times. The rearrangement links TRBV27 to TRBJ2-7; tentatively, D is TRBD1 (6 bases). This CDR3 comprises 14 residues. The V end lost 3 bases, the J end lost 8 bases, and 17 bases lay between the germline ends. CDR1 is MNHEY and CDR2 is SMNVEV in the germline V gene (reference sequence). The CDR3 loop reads CASSFPGQLRQQYF. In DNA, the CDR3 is TGTGCCAGCAGTTTCCCCGGACAGCTACGACAGCAGTACTTC.

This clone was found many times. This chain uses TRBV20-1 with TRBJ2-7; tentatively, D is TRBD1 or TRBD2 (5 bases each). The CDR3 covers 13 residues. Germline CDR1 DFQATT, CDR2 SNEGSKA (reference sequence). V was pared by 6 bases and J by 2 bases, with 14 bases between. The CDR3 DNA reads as TGCAGTGCCCCCCGGGACGGGACCTACGAGCAGTACTTC. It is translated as CSAPRDGTYEQYF.

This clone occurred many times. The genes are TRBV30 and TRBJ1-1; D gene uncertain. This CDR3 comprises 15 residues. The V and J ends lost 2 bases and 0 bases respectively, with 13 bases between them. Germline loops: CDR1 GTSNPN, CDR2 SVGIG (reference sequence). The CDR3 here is CAWSPFVSLNTEAFF. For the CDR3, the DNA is TGTGCCTGGAGTCCCTTCGTCTCCCTGAACACTGAAGCTTTCTTT.

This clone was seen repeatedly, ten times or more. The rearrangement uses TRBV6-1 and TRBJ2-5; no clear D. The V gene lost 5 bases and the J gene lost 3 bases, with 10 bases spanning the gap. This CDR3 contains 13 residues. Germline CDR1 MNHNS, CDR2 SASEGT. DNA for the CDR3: TGTGCCAGCAGTAGGACCCGGAAAGAGACCCAGTACTTC. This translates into CASSRTRKETQYF.

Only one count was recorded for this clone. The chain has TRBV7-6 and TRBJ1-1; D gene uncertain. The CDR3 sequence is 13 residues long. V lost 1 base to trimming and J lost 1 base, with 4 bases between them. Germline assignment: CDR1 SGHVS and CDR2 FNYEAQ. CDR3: CASSLEENTEAFF. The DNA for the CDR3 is TGTGCCAGCAGCTTAGAAGAGAACACTGAAGCTTTCTTT.

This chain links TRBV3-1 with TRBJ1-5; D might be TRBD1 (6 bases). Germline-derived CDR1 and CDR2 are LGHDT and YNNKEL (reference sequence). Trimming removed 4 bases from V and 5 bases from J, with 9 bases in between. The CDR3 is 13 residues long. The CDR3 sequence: CASSPGQYQPQHF. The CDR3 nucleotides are TGTGCCAGCAGCCCGGGACAATATCAGCCCCAGCATTTT. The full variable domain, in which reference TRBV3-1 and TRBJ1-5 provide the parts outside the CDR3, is DTAVSQTPKYLVTQMGNDKSIKCEQNLGHDTMYWYKQDSKKFLKIMFSYNNKELIINETVPNRFSPKSPDKAHLNLHINSLELGDSAVYFCASSPGQYQPQHFGDGTRLSIL.

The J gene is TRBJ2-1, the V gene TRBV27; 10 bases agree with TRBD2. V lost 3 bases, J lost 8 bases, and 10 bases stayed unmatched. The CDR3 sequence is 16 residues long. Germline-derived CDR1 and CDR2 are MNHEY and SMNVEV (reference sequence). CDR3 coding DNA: TGTGCCAGCAGTTTCCCCCAAGCGGGAGGGTCGGATGAGCAGTTCTTC. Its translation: CASSFPQAGGSDEQFF.

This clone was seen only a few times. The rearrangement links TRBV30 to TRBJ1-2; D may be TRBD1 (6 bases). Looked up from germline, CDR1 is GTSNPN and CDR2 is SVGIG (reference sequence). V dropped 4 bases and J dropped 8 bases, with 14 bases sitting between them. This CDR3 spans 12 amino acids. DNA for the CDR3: TGTGCCTGGAACAGGGCCCTGGGAGGCTACACCTTC. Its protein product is CAWNRALGGYTF.

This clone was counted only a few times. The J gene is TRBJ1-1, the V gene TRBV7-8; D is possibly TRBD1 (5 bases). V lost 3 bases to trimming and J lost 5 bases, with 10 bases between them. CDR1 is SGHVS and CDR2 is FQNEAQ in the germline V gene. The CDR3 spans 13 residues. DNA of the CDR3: TGTGCCAGCAGCTTTCAGGGAGGAACTGAAGCTTTCTTT. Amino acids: CASSFQGGTEAFF. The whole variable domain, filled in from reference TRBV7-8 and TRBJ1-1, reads GAGVSQSPRYKVAKRGQDVALRCDPISGHVSLFWYQQALGQGPEFLTYFQNEAQLDKSGLPSDRFFAERPEGSVSTLKIQRTQQEDSAVYLCASSFQGGTEAFFGQGTRLTVV.

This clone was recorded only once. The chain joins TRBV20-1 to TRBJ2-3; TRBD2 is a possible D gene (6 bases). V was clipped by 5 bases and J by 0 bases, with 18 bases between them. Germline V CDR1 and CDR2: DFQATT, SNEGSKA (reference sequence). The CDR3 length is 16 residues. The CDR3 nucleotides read TGCAGTGCTGCGATCGGGACTTCCCTTAGCACAGATACGCAGTATTTT. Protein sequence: CSAAIGTSLSTDTQYF.

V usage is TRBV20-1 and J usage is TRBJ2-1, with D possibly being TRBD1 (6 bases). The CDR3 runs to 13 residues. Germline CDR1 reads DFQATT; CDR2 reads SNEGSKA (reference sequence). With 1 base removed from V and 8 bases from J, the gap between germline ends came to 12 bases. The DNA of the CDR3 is TGCAGTGCTAGAGGGGGGCCGGGCTATGAGCAGTTCTTC. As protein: CSARGGPGYEQFF.

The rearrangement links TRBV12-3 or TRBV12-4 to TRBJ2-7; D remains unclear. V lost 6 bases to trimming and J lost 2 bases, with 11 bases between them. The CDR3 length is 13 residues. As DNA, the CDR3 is TGTGCCAGCAGCCTAGGGCCGCCCTACGAGCAGTACTTC. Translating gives CASSLGPPYEQYF.

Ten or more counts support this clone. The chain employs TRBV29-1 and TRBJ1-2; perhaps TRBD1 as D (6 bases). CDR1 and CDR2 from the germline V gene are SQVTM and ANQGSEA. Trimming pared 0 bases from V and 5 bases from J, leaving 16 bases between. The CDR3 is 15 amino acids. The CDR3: CSVEEGGEMGYGYTF. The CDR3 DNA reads TGCAGCGTTGAAGAAGGGGGGGAAATGGGATATGGCTACACCTTC. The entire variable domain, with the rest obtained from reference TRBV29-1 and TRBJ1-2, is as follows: SAVISQKPSRDICQRGTSLTIQCQVDSQVTMMFWYRQQPGQSLTLIATANQGSEATYESGFVIDKFPISRPNLTFSTLTVSNMSPEDSSIYLCSVEEGGEMGYGYTFGSGTRLTVV.

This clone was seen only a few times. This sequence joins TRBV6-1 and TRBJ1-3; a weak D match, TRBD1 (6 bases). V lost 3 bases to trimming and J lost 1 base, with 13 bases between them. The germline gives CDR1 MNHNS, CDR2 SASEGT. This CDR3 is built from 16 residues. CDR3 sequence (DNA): TGTGCCAGCAGTGATATGGGGGCACGGTCTGGAAACACCATATATTTT. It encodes CASSDMGARSGNTIYF.

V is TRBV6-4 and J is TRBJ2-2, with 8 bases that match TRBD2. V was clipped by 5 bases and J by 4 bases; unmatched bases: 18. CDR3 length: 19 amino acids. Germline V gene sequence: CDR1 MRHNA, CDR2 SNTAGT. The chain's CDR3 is CASSPTGGYSGAATGELFF. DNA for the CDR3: TGTGCCAGCAGTCCTACGGGGGGGTATAGCGGGGCGGCCACCGGGGAGCTGTTTTTT.